The source of this TCR beta chain is a study of human T cells and chemical hapten exposure. Study as a whole: Mainly, slight library volume differences in the pool made TCR yields vary. General study results and limits: Among TCRs, those above 1 in 1000 frequency were unaffected by DPC sensitization.

Documented time point: healthy volunteer bleed at 6 weeks. Extraction of total RNA was performed on unfractionated whole blood. CDR1 SGHAT and CDR2 FQNNGV come from the germline V gene. V was pared by 1 base and J by 5 bases, with 17 bases between. The CDR3 length is 16 residues. For this clonotype: The antigen remains undetermined.

Each cDNA molecule in the library carried unique molecular identifiers. Authors' analysis steps: From around 20,000 to 690,000 TCRs were found per sample, with a median of approximately 96,000. TCRdb analysed the RACE reads with MiXCR anew, one entry per CDR3 protein. TCRdb, not the authors, supplied the V and J calls. The data hold 65,000 to 95,000 distinct CDR3 sequences, with around 9.4% observed a single time. This chain uses TRBV11-2 with TRBJ1-1, with TRBD1 as a possible D gene (5 bases). The sequencing sample was made of whole blood. The TCR originated in a female donor in good health. Some clones in this sample may be carry-over from other donors' samples. The CDR3 bases are TGTGCCAGCAGCTTAGCTCCCATAGGCTACAGGACTGAAGCTTTCTTT. It translates to CASSLAPIGYRTEAFF.